One and the same sample provided the 23 T cell receptor beta chains below, sequenced in a study of vaccination effects on CD4 cells after COVID-19. These receptors have no known antigen. Measured with immunoSEQ multiplex PCR; TCRdb has only the in-frame clones, and not every one. The data hold around 33,000 clones, with 55% to 70% observed a single time. Under the ViraFEST assay, PBMC were stimulated with viral peptide pools so that antigen-specific CD4+ T cells expanded. Sequencing was performed afterwards. When less than 12 days of culture had elapsed, CD4+ T cells were isolated. Two doses of BNT162b2 or mRNA-1273 vaccine were administered to participants. The source was CD4+ T cells from PBMCs cultured with SARS-CoV-2 spike peptides, collected after COVID-19 vaccination. The receptors here all came from a human donor who received a COVID-19 vaccine.

This clone was counted a single time. The CDR3 loop is CASSQDRTSEWLFF. The CDR3, as DNA: TGTGCCAGCAGCCAAGACCGGACTAGTGAATGGCTGTTCTTC. This chain uses TRBV3-1 (or the pseudogene TRBV3-2) with TRBJ2-1; 7 bases are a match to TRBD2. Trimming removed 0 bases from V and 15 bases from J; junction bases left unmatched: 11. Germline V gene data show CDR1 as LGHDT and CDR2 as YNNKEL (reference sequence). CDR3 length: 14 amino acids.

This clone was detected only a few times. The chain carries TRBV2 and TRBJ2-2, with TRBD1 matching 7 bases. The CDR3 covers 15 residues. V was clipped by 6 bases and J by 1 base; unmatched bases: 5. From germline, CDR1 is SNHLY and CDR2 FYNNEI. CDR3 coding DNA: TGTGCCAGCAGGACAGGGCCCTTGAACACCGGGGAGCTGTTTTTT. Its translation: CASRTGPLNTGELFF.

The V and J genes are TRBV19 and TRBJ2-7, with 9 bases matching TRBD1. Looked up from germline, CDR1 is LNHDA and CDR2 is SQIVND (reference sequence). The CDR3 is 14 residues long. V lost 6 bases, J lost 4 bases, and 7 bases stayed unmatched. The CDR3 is CASRSTGGSYEQYF. CDR3 nucleotides: TGTGCCAGTAGATCGACAGGGGGATCTTACGAGCAGTACTTC.

This clone has only a few counts. CDR3 nucleotide sequence: TGTGCCAGCAGCCTGACAGGGGGCTCCGATCAGCCCCAGCATTTT. Amino acids: CASSLTGGSDQPQHF. The chain joins TRBV7-9 to TRBJ1-5; 10 nucleotides line up with TRBD1. Germline lookup yields CDR1 SEHNR and CDR2 FQNEAQ (reference sequence). The CDR3 loop spans 15 amino acids. Trimming at V came to 5 bases and at J to 5 bases, leaving 6 bases not matched to a gene.

This chain uses TRBV6-6 with TRBJ2-1, with TRBD2 matching over 15 bases. The germline V gene has CDR1 MNHNY and CDR2 SVGAGI (reference sequence). This CDR3 is 20 amino acids long. The junction had 11 bases not matched to a gene; V was cut back by 5 bases and J by 0 bases. The CDR3 loop is CASSPVGTSGRPSSYNEQFF. The CDR3 region has the DNA TGTGCCAGCAGTCCAGTCGGGACTAGCGGGAGGCCAAGCTCCTACAATGAGCAGTTCTTC.

The CDR3 spells CASSDSPFNGYTF. DNA of the CDR3: TGTGCCAGCAGTGATTCCCCTTTTAATGGCTACACCTTC. The gene calls are TRBV2 and TRBJ1-2, with D unclear. Trimming shortened V by 3 bases and J by 6 bases, and 11 bases separated the two germline ends. The germline CDR1 and CDR2 sequences are SNHLY and FYNNEI. This CDR3 has 13 amino acids.

The chain combines TRBV5-4 with TRBJ2-6; D is unresolved. Germline V gene sequence: CDR1 SGHNT, CDR2 YYREEE (reference sequence). Trimming removed 0 bases at V and 0 bases at J, with 13 bases between. The CDR3 totals 18 residues. CDR3 bases: TGTGCCAGCAGCTTGGCCGTTCCTCGAAGCTCTGGGGCCAACGTCCTGACTTTC. Translated, it gives CASSLAVPRSSGANVLTF.

The chain uses TRBV10-3 and TRBJ2-1, with no clear D. Germline CDR1 ENHRY, CDR2 SYGVKD. This CDR3 is built from 15 residues. V gave up 7 bases and J gave up 4 bases, with 17 bases separating them. CDR3 DNA sequence: TGTGCCATCATGCCCTCAGGCGGCGGTTACAATGAGCAGTTCTTC. Translating it yields CAIMPSGGGYNEQFF.

The V and J genes are TRBV27 and TRBJ2-2; D may be TRBD2 (5 bases). V lost 4 bases and J lost 0, with 6 bases in between. The CDR3 extends over 14 amino acids. Germline CDR1 is MNHEY and CDR2 is SMNVEV (reference sequence). Here the CDR3 DNA reads TGTGCCAGCAGTTACGGGACGAACACCGGGGAGCTGTTTTTT. It specifies CASSYGTNTGELFF.

CDR3 nucleotides: TGCGCCAGCAGCCAAACCGGGACAGATACGCAGTATTTT. Translation: CASSQTGTDTQYF. V gene TRBV4-1 combines with J gene TRBJ2-3; D is unresolved. V lost 2 bases to trimming and J lost 3 bases, with 6 bases between them. This CDR3 is built from 13 residues. The V gene's germline CDR1 is MGHRA and CDR2 YSYEKL.

The genes are TRBV10-3 and TRBJ2-3, with a tentative D call TRBD2 (7 bases). Trimming shortened V by 3 bases and J by 2 bases, and 15 bases separated the two germline ends. Germline V gene sequence: CDR1 ENHRY, CDR2 SYGVKD. The CDR3 totals 16 residues. The CDR3 spells CAISESRGGLTDTQYF. The CDR3 coding sequence is TGTGCCATCAGTGAATCGAGGGGGGGCCTCACAGATACGCAGTATTTT.

This chain uses TRBV10-2 with TRBJ2-5; possibly TRBD1 for D (6 bases). The CDR3 is 14 amino acids. CDR1 and CDR2 (germline): WSHSY, SAAADI. Trimming removed 5 bases at V and 5 bases at J, with 15 bases between. The CDR3 reads CASSRGETGETQYF. The CDR3, as DNA: TGCGCCAGCAGTCGCGGAGAAACAGGGGAGACCCAGTACTTC.

The chain recombines TRBV5-1 with TRBJ1-4; D is ambiguous. The CDR3 extends over 12 amino acids. Trimming took 5 bases from V and 0 from J, leaving 2 bases between them. Germline V gene data show CDR1 as SGHRS and CDR2 as YFSETQ. CDR3 sequence reads: CASSATNEKLFF. The CDR3, as DNA: TGCGCCAGCAGTGCAACTAATGAAAAACTGTTTTTT. Full variable domain (missing parts from reference TRBV5-1 and TRBJ1-4): KAGVTQTPRYLIKTRGQQVTLSCSPISGHRSVSWYQQTPGQGLQFLFEYFSETQRNKGNFPGRFSGRQFSNSRSEMNVSTLELGDSALYLCASSATNEKLFFGSGTQLSVL.

The chain is built from TRBV2 and TRBJ2-4; 9 nucleotides line up with TRBD1. Germline CDR1 is SNHLY and CDR2 is FYNNEI. The trim removed 11 bases at V and 3 bases at J, leaving 2 bases unmatched. The CDR3 extends over 12 amino acids. The CDR3: CAQGQGKNIQYF. The CDR3 DNA reads TGTGCCCAGGGACAGGGCAAAAACATTCAGTACTTC. The full variable domain, its missing parts supplied by reference TRBV2 and TRBJ2-4, is EPEVTQTPSHQVTQMGQEVILRCVPISNHLYFYWYRQILGQKVEFLVSFYNNEISEKSEIFDDQFSVERPDGSNFTLKIRSTKLEDSAMYFCAQGQGKNIQYFGAGTRLSVL.

V usage is TRBV4-1 and J usage is TRBJ1-2; D unclear. The CDR3 is 18 amino acids. Trimming took 4 bases from V and 5 from J, leaving 26 bases between them. Germline CDR1 and CDR2: MGHRA and YSYEKL. The CDR3 DNA reads as TGCGCCAGCAGCCTCACATTTGATGAGGGTACCAGCCGGTATGGCTACACCTTC. Amino acids: CASSLTFDEGTSRYGYTF.

The chain joins TRBV18 to TRBJ2-7, with D possibly TRBD1 on 6 matching bases. The CDR3 has 15 residues. CDR1 KGHSH and CDR2 LQKENI come from the germline V gene. The ends were cut back, 1 base at V and 3 bases at J, with 13 bases in the middle. The CDR3 spells CASSPLGQGHYEQYF. CDR3 bases: TGTGCCAGCTCACCACTTGGCCAGGGGCACTACGAGCAGTACTTC.

This clone has only one observation. This chain uses TRBV4-1 with TRBJ1-1; D might be TRBD1 (6 bases). V shed 4 bases and J shed 8 bases, with 26 bases lying between them. The CDR3 is 17 residues long. Germline V gene data show CDR1 as MGHRA and CDR2 as YSYEKL. CDR3 sequence reads: CASSPLLSGTQGPEAFF. DNA for the CDR3: TGCGCCAGCAGCCCCTTGCTTTCCGGGACGCAGGGGCCGGAAGCTTTCTTT.

The V call is TRBV14, the J call TRBJ2-1; 7 nucleotides agree with TRBD1. The CDR3 is 17 amino acids. The V segment lost 0 bases and the J segment 6 bases; nucleotides outside the gene matches: 11. Per germline, CDR1 SGHDN and CDR2 FVKESK. As DNA, the CDR3 is TGTGCCAGCAGCCAAGATTGGGGACAGCCGAACCCCAATGAGCAGTTCTTC. Translated, it gives CASSQDWGQPNPNEQFF.

The gene calls are TRBV7-7 and TRBJ2-2, with D possibly matching TRBD1 (5 bases). V gave up 1 base and J gave up 1 base, with 10 bases separating them. Germline V gene sequence: CDR1 SSHAT, CDR2 FNYEAQ (reference sequence). This CDR3 has 16 amino acids. CDR3 protein: CASSLGRTLNTGELFF. The CDR3 DNA reads as TGTGCCAGCAGCTTAGGACGGACACTGAACACCGGGGAGCTGTTTTTT.

The V call is TRBV24-1, the J call TRBJ1-2; TRBD1 is a possible D gene (5 bases). This CDR3 has 14 amino acids. Trimming pared 3 bases from V and 4 bases from J, leaving 11 bases between. Per the germline V gene, CDR1 is KGHDR and CDR2 is SFDVKD. CDR3: CATSDTGVGYGYTF. The CDR3 DNA follows: TGTGCCACCAGTGATACGGGGGTCGGCTATGGCTACACCTTC.

In nucleotides, the CDR3 is TGTGCCATCAGTAGGGAGGGAGGTGACACTGAAGCTTTCTTT. It yields the protein CAISREGGDTEAFF. The chain links TRBV10-3 to TRBJ1-1; D is uncertain. V dropped 5 bases and J dropped 3 bases, with 13 bases sitting between them. This CDR3 region has 14 residues. Germline V lookup: CDR1 ENHRY, CDR2 SYGVKD.

The chain combines TRBV4-1 with TRBJ2-5; no reliable D call. The CDR3 has 14 amino acids. Trimming took 0 bases from V and 7 from J, leaving 12 bases between them. Germline-derived CDR1 and CDR2 are MGHRA and YSYEKL. CDR3 nucleotide sequence: TGCGCCAGCAGCCAAGATGACCCTACCGGGACCCAGTACTTC. This gives the protein CASSQDDPTGTQYF.

This clone was seen only a few times. V gene TRBV19 combines with J gene TRBJ2-7; 14 bases fit TRBD2. The CDR3 contains 15 residues. Losses at the gene ends were 8 bases for V and 4 bases for J; bases not matched to a gene: 7. Germline CDR1 and CDR2: LNHDA and SQIVND (reference sequence). The CDR3 reads CASSGTSGSLYEQYF. CDR3 sequence (DNA): TGTGCCAGTTCCGGGACTAGCGGGAGTCTGTACGAGCAGTACTTC.